These T cell receptor beta chains were read from a single sample in a study of T-cell reconstitution after alpha-beta-depleted transplantation in children. Via MiXCR, TCRdb re-called the PCR reads, giving one row per CDR3 protein. The table has 260,000 or so distinct CDR3 sequences, 12% seen once. The input for sequencing was PBMCs from the stem cell graft donor, taken from the stem cell graft. Every receptor here comes from a human donor who donated a stem cell graft to a child with acute lymphoblastic leukemia. The CDR3 runs from the conserved cysteine through the conserved F or W. A D gene is named only where the DNA matches it firmly. Size is omitted from some rows. Given values are once, few, many or a class for expanded clones.

j_gene | d_gene | abundance | v_gene | CDR3nt | CDR3aa
TRBJ2-5 | NA | many | TRBV20-1 | TGCAGTGCTAGCGACGGCCTTCAAGAGACCCAGTACTTC | CSASDGLQETQYF
TRBJ2-5 | NA | many | TRBV7-2 | TGTGCCAGCAGCTTACTGGGATCCCGCCGGGAGACCCAGTACTTC | CASSLLGSRRETQYF
TRBJ1-4 | NA | many | TRBV19 | TGTGCCAGTAGTTGGGGTTCCGGAATAACTAATGAAAAACTGTTTTTT | CASSWGSGITNEKLFF
TRBJ1-1 | NA | few | TRBV7-3 | TGTGCCAGCAGCCCTTGGGAGAACACTGAAGCTTTCTTT | CASSPWENTEAFF
TRBJ2-1 | NA | once | TRBV30 | TGTGCCTGGAGTGTTTCAACGGCCTCCTACAATGAGCAGTTCTTC | CAWSVSTASYNEQFF
TRBJ2-2 | TRBD2 | many | TRBV19 | TGTGCCACCACCGGGACTAGCGGGAGAGACACCGGGGAGCTGTTTTTT | CATTGTSGRDTGELFF
TRBJ2-3 | NA | many | TRBV6-1 | TGTGCCAGCAGTGAAGGGACAGGGACTACTTACACAGATACGCAGTATTTT | CASSEGTGTTYTDTQYF
TRBJ2-7 | TRBD2 | few | TRBV7-2 | TGTGCCAGCAGCCCAAGGACTAGCGGGAGCATCCACGAGCAGTACTTC | CASSPRTSGSIHEQYF
TRBJ2-2 | NA | few | TRBV21-1 | TGTGCCATCCAGGTAAACCAACTACTAGCGCCCAGGAGAGTCACCGGGGAGCTGTTTTTT | CAIQVNQLLAPRRVTGELFF
TRBJ1-5 | NA | many | TRBV27 | TGTGCCAGCAGTTTAGGTGTTCAGGGGAATCAGCCCCAGCATTTT | CASSLGVQGNQPQHF
TRBJ1-2 | NA | many | TRBV29-1 | TGCAGCGTTGAAGAAAACTATGGCTACACCTTC | CSVEENYGYTF
TRBJ2-2 | NA | many | TRBV28 | TGTGCCAGCAGCCGTATCAGGACTATCGGGGAGCTGTTTTTT | CASSRIRTIGELFF
TRBJ2-1 | NA | NA | TRBV18 | TGTGCCAGCTCAAAAATAGGGGGACAGAGGAGTAGCGGCAATGAGCAGTTCTTC | CASSKIGGQRSSGNEQFF
TRBJ2-7 | NA | many | TRBV4-3 | TGCGCCAGCAGCCAAGACAGGGTCTCCCACGAGCAGTACTTC | CASSQDRVSHEQYF
TRBJ2-7 | TRBD2 | many | TRBV6-1 | TGTGCCAGCAGGCTAGCGGGAGGAAACTCCTACGAGCAGTACTTC | CASRLAGGNSYEQYF
TRBJ2-7 | NA | many | TRBV5-1 | TGCGCCAGCAGCCTGGACAGCGCCGCCTACGAGCAGTACTTC | CASSLDSAAYEQYF
TRBJ1-2 | NA | many | TRBV6-1 | TGTGCCAGCAGGTCCCAGCCACGAACCTATGGCTACACCTTC | CASRSQPRTYGYTF
TRBJ1-5 | NA | NA | TRBV6-5 | TGTGCCAGCAGTTACGGACGGGACAATCAGCCCCAGCATTTT | CASSYGRDNQPQHF
TRBJ2-1 | TRBD1 | NA | TRBV28 | TGTGCCAGCAGTTTCCGGGACAGGGGTGAGGGCCATGAGCAGTTCTTC | CASSFRDRGEGHEQFF
TRBJ1-5 | TRBD1 | NA | TRBV20-1 | TGCAGTGCTATCCAATTACAGGGGTTGGGCAATCAGCCCCAGCATTTT | CSAIQLQGLGNQPQHF
TRBJ2-1 | NA | many | TRBV5-1 | TGCGCCAGCAGCTTAAGGGAAGATTCCTACAATGAGCAGTTCTTC | CASSLREDSYNEQFF
TRBJ2-7 | TRBD2 | many | TRBV20-1 | TGCAGTGCTAGACGAAAAGGGACTAGTTCAGACGAGCAGTACTTC | CSARRKGTSSDEQYF
TRBJ1-1 | NA | many | TRBV25-1 | TGTGCCAGCAGTGAATACGGGGGCACTGAAGCTTTCTTT | CASSEYGGTEAFF
TRBJ2-7 | NA | many | TRBV21-1 | TGTGCCAGCAGCACTCGATACAGGAGGGTCGCCTACGAGCAGTACTTC | CASSTRYRRVAYEQYF
TRBJ2-2 | TRBD1 | few | TRBV6-5 | TGTGCCAGCAGTTACCTCACGGGACAGGGCAGGCCCGGGGAGCTGTTTTTT | CASSYLTGQGRPGELFF
TRBJ2-7 | NA | many | TRBV20-1 | TGCAGTGCTAGAGTGGAGGACTACATCTACGAGCAGTACTTC | CSARVEDYIYEQYF
TRBJ1-2 | TRBD1 | many | TRBV4-3 | TGCGCCAGCAGCCAGGGACAGGGGCGGTATGGCTACACCTTC | CASSQGQGRYGYTF
TRBJ2-7 | TRBD1 | few | TRBV7-6 | TGTGCCAGCAGCTCCTTCCTACCGGGACAGGGAGGCGAGCAGTACTTC | CASSSFLPGQGGEQYF
TRBJ2-7 | TRBD1 | many | TRBV28 | TGTGCCAGCAGTTCTCCGGGGACAGGGGGCTCGGAGCAGTACTTC | CASSSPGTGGSEQYF
TRBJ2-7 | TRBD2 | many | TRBV5-1 | TGCGCCAGCAGCTTGTCCGGGAGGAACGACGAGCAGTACTTC | CASSLSGRNDEQYF
TRBJ1-4 | NA | many | TRBV20-1 | TGCAGTGCCAAACAGGGCGCCGATGAAAAACTGTTTTTT | CSAKQGADEKLFF
TRBJ2-7 | TRBD1 | many | TRBV7-9 | TGTGCCAGCAGCAACACCGGGACAGGGGTCTACGAGCAGTACTTC | CASSNTGTGVYEQYF
TRBJ1-6 | TRBD1 | many | TRBV5-1 | TGCGCCAGCAGCTTGGCCGTGGACAGGGGGTCGTCCCTCCACTTT | CASSLAVDRGSSLHF
TRBJ2-7 | NA | many | TRBV6-1 | TGTGCCAGCAGCGGACGGCGGAGCTCCTACGAGCAGTACTTC | CASSGRRSSYEQYF
TRBJ2-5 | TRBD1 | many | TRBV4-2 | TGTGCCAGCAGCCAGGACGGACAGGGGAAGACCCAGTACTTC | CASSQDGQGKTQYF
TRBJ1-5 | NA | many | TRBV6-5 | TGTGCCAGCAGTTACCGTCAGTCGAGTCAGCCCCAGCATTTT | CASSYRQSSQPQHF
TRBJ1-5 | TRBD1 | many | TRBV6-5 | TGTGCCAGCAGTTATCCGGACAGGAATCAGCCCCAGCATTTT | CASSYPDRNQPQHF
TRBJ1-2 | NA | NA | TRBV6-1 | TGTGCCAGCAGTGACTATGGAAAAGGCGACTACTATGGCTACACCTTC | CASSDYGKGDYYGYTF
TRBJ2-3 | NA | many | TRBV4-2 | TGTGCCAGCAGCCCCCTCCCCGGGGTGAGCACAGATACGCAGTATTTT | CASSPLPGVSTDTQYF
TRBJ2-2 | NA | many | TRBV5-1 | TGCGCCAGCAGCTTGGGGCGGGGCAACACCGGGGAGCTGTTTTTT | CASSLGRGNTGELFF
TRBJ1-2 | NA | many | TRBV18 | TGTGCCAGCTCACCTTCCTCCACCCCCAATAACTATGGCTACACCTTC | CASSPSSTPNNYGYTF
TRBJ2-7 | NA | few | TRBV6-4 | TGTGCCAGCACCACGGCAGGGGCCTACGAGCAGTACTTC | CASTTAGAYEQYF
TRBJ2-7 | TRBD2 | many | TRBV28 | TGTGCCAGCAGATCTCCTGGACTAGCGGCCCTCAGGGAGCAGTACTTC | CASRSPGLAALREQYF
TRBJ2-2 | NA | NA | TRBV29-1 | TGCAGCGGGGAGAAGGGGGCCGGGGAGCTGTTTTTT | CSGEKGAGELFF
TRBJ1-2 | NA | few | TRBV30 | TGTGCCTGGAGTGTCCCCTTAACCTATGGCTACACCTTC | CAWSVPLTYGYTF